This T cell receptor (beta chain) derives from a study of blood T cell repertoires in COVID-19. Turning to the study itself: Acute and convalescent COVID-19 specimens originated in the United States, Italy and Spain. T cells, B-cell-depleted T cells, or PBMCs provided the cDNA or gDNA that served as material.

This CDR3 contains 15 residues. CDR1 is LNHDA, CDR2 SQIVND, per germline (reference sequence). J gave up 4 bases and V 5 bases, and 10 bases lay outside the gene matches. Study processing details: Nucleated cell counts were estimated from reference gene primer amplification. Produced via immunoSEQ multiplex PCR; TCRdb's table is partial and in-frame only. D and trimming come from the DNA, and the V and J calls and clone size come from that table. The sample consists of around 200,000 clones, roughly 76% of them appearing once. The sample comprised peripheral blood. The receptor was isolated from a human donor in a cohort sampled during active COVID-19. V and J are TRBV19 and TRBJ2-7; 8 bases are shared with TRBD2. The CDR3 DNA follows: TGTGCCAGTAGTCGGTTCGGGTCGGGAGGGTACGAGCAGTACTTC. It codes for CASSRFGSGGYEQYF.